This T cell receptor (beta chain) was observed in a study of CXCR3-negative and CXCR3-positive naive CD8 T cells. General study results and limits: For memory CD8+ cells diversity was much lower, but both naive subsets had comparably high diversity. A higher hydrophobicity marked the TRB CDR3s of CXCR3-positive naive cells versus CXCR3-negative naive cells. Surface CD5 matched across naive subsets, and TRB CDR3 properties served to infer TCR strength.

Researchers prepared the TRB cDNA libraries using 5' RACE with UMI labels. From its re-call of the 5' RACE reads, TCRdb lists each CDR3 protein once, without DNA. Here the sample table reports around 66,000 distinct CDR3 sequences. About this clonotype itself: Its specificity is unknown.

The CDR3 is 14 residues long. Per the germline V gene, CDR1 is MNHNY and CDR2 is SVGAGI (reference sequence). Material for sequencing was naive CXCR3+ CD8+ T cells from blood. Subset denoted: CD45RO-CCR7+CD27+CD95- naive CD8+ T cells expressing CXCR3 (TNR3+). This receptor was obtained from a human donor in good health. Some clones in this sample may be carry-over from other donors' samples. The chain has TRBV6-6 and TRBJ1-1; TCRdb gives TRBD1 as the D gene, but with no DNA this cannot be confirmed. CDR3 loop: CASNPGQGATEAFF.